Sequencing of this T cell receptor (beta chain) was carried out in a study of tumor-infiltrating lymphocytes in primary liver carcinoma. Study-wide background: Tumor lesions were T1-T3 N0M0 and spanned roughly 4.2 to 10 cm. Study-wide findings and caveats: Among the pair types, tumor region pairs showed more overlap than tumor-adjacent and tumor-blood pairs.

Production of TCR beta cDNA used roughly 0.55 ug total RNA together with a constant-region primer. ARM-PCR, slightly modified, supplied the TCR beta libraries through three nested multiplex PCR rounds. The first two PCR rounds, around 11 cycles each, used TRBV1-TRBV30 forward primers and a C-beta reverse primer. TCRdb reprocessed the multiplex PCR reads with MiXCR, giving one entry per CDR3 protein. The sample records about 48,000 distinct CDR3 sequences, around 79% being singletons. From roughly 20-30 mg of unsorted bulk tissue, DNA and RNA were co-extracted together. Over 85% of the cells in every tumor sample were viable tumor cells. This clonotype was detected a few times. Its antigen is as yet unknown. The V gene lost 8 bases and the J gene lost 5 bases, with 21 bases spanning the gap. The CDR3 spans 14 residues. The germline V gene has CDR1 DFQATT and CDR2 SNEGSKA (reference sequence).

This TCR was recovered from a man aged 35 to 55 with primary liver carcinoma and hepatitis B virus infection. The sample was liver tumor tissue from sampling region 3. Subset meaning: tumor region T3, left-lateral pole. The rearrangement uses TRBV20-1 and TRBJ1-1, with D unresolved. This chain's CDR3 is CSTLGSDTKTEAFF. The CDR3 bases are TGCAGTACTCTGGGCTCAGATACAAAGACTGAAGCTTTCTTT.